This T cell receptor (beta chain) was sequenced for a study of OX40 agonist ivuxolimab in advanced cancers. Study conclusions and caveats: Certain nonresponders likewise exhibited a low normalized T-cell clonal expansion.

Some clones are missing from TCRdb's copy, which holds only in-frame ones; the method was immunoSEQ multiplex PCR. The table includes over 30,000 clones, over 85% detected once. CDR3 length: 15 residues. Germline CDR1 reads SGHRS; CDR2 reads YFSETQ. The V segment lost 0 bases and the J segment 4 bases; nucleotides outside the gene matches: 6. Of note for this clone: Its specificity is unknown.

This chain uses TRBV5-1 with TRBJ2-7, with 8 bases that match TRBD2. The sequencing used CD4+ or CD8+ T cells sorted from blood, collected in a trial of the OX40 agonist ivuxolimab. The sequence was collected from an adult with an advanced solid tumor such as melanoma, head and neck, liver or kidney cancer. DNA for the CDR3: TGCGCCAGCAGCTTGGACCGTCAGCGGGAGTACGAGCAGTACTTC. Its translation: CASSLDRQREYEQYF. The entire variable domain, with the rest obtained from reference TRBV5-1 and TRBJ2-7, is as follows: KAGVTQTPRYLIKTRGQQVTLSCSPISGHRSVSWYQQTPGQGLQFLFEYFSETQRNKGNFPGRFSGRQFSNSRSEMNVSTLELGDSALYLCASSLDRQREYEQYFGPGTRLTVT.